These 27 T cell receptor beta chains were all obtained from the same sample, sequenced in a study of PD-L1 blockade in urothelial cancer. Time point specified: pretreatment peripheral blood. Assay used: immunoSEQ multiplex PCR; TCRdb lists only in-frame clones, some missing. The sample gives 95,000 to 100,000 clones, roughly 84% of which show up once; approximately 2% is in the top ten. The sample here was PBMCs, taken around atezolizumab (anti-PD-L1) treatment. These receptors were obtained from a man between 60 and 70 years old with urothelial cancer.

This chain connects TRBV2 to TRBJ1-5; D possibly corresponds to TRBD1 (5 bases). Germline assignment: CDR1 SNHLY and CDR2 FYNNEI. The CDR3 consists of 15 residues. V was shortened by 7 bases and J by 5 bases, with 18 bases between the two germline ends. The CDR3 nucleotides are TGTGCCAGCAAGGCGGACCGGACAATATATCAGCCCCAGCATTTT. This translates into CASKADRTIYQPQHF.

The chain joins TRBV7-2 to TRBJ2-5; 7 nucleotides line up with TRBD1. Looked up from germline, CDR1 is SGHTA and CDR2 is FQGNSA. There are 15 residues in the CDR3. V dropped 1 base and J dropped 5; count of bases not matched to a gene: 7. CDR3 loop: CASSLVDRVRETQYF. CDR3 bases: TGTGCCAGCAGCTTAGTAGACAGGGTCAGGGAGACCCAGTACTTC.

This clone was seen a handful of times. The chain has TRBV7-9 and TRBJ2-3, with D maybe TRBD2 (7 bases). The germline V gene has CDR1 SEHNR and CDR2 FQNEAQ (reference sequence). With 7 bases removed from V and 7 bases from J, the gap between germline ends came to 24 bases. The CDR3 contains 16 residues. This CDR3 reads CASTSSGGGRTNTQYF. The DNA of the CDR3 is TGTGCCAGCACCTCGAGTGGCGGGGGCCGCACGAATACGCAGTATTTT.

The table lists this clone with a count of one. The chain combines TRBV2 with TRBJ2-1, with a possible D match to TRBD2 (6 bases). V was pared by 10 bases and J by 4 bases, with 14 bases between. The CDR3 has 13 amino acids. Germline CDR1 is SNHLY and CDR2 is FYNNEI. The CDR3 spells CATRDSPYNEQFF. CDR3 sequence (DNA): TGTGCCACCCGGGACTCGCCGTACAATGAGCAGTTCTTC.

The gene calls are TRBV5-1 and TRBJ2-5; TRBD1 matches 8 bases. Germline V CDR1 and CDR2: SGHRS, YFSETQ. Unmatched junction bases numbered 7, after V lost 5 bases and J lost 4 bases. This CDR3 is 14 amino acids long. In DNA, the CDR3 is TGCGCCAGCAGTCCTATACAGGGGGGAGAGACCCAGTACTTC. This translates into CASSPIQGGETQYF.

CDR3 sequence reads: CASSSRDTNTGELFF. CDR3 nucleotide sequence: TGCGCCAGCAGCTCTCGGGACACGAACACCGGGGAGCTGTTTTTT. The chain couples TRBV5-1 to TRBJ2-2; TRBD1 is a possible D gene (6 bases). The CDR3 is made up of 15 amino acids. CDR1 and CDR2 (germline): SGHRS, YFSETQ. Trimming took off 3 bases at V and 0 bases at J, with 9 bases between the two ends.

V usage is TRBV7-8 and J usage is TRBJ1-2; D may be TRBD1 (5 bases). The germline CDR1 and CDR2 sequences are SGHVS and FQNEAQ. The V gene lost 6 bases and the J gene lost 8 bases, with 19 bases spanning the gap. CDR3 size: 14 residues. CDR3 coding DNA: TGTGCCAGCAGTGGGGCGGGACCGGACCGGGGCTACACCTTC. Translation gives CASSGAGPDRGYTF.

The chain is built from TRBV5-1 and TRBJ2-6, with D perhaps TRBD1 (6 bases). The germline V gene has CDR1 SGHRS and CDR2 YFSETQ. This CDR3 is built from 16 residues. Trimming left V 9 bases short and J 0 bases short, with 16 bases between. The CDR3 spells CATQREGGSGANVLTF. The DNA for the CDR3 is TGCGCCACACAACGGGAAGGGGGCTCTGGGGCCAACGTCCTGACTTTC.

V usage is TRBV7-8 and J usage is TRBJ2-7; 16 positions match TRBD2. Germline V gene data show CDR1 as SGHVS and CDR2 as FQNEAQ. Losses at the gene ends were 4 bases for V and 3 bases for J; bases not matched to a gene: 9. This CDR3 is 18 amino acids long. For the CDR3, the DNA is TGTGCCAGCAGCTCGGGGGGACTAGCGGGAGGGATTTACTACGAGCAGTACTTC. The encoded protein is CASSSGGLAGGIYYEQYF.

The V call is TRBV9, the J call TRBJ2-2; a weak D match, TRBD2 (5 bases). From germline, CDR1 is SGDLS and CDR2 YYNGEE. Trimming stripped 0 bases from V and 1 base from J, with 7 bases between. This CDR3 contains 15 residues. The CDR3 is CASSVGGLNTGELFF. The CDR3 DNA reads TGTGCCAGCAGCGTAGGAGGGCTGAACACCGGGGAGCTGTTTTTT. Looking up the rest from reference TRBV9 and TRBJ2-2 gives the full variable domain: DSGVTQTPKHLITATGQRVTLRCSPRSGDLSVYWYQQSLDQGLQFLIQYYNGEERAKGNILERFSAQQFPDLHSELNLSSLELGDSALYFCASSVGGLNTGELFFGEGSRLTVL.

A remark on this clone: No conserved phenylalanine or tryptophan is present at the end of the CDR3, so a read error is the likely explanation. The DNA is omitted, as the CDR3 cannot be located on it reliably, and the CDR3 follows TCRdb's listing. V and J are TRBV28 and TRBJ2-7; the listed D gene, TRBD1, was not tested against the DNA. The length of the CDR3 is 12 amino acids, counting both ends. Germline V gene sequence: CDR1 MDHEN, CDR2 SYDVKM. The CDR3 loop reads CASSGGTGGLSL.

This chain connects TRBV28 to TRBJ1-5; D possibly corresponds to TRBD1 (6 bases). Trimming cost V 4 bases and J 3 bases, with 10 bases left between them. The CDR3 is made up of 14 amino acids. The germline gives CDR1 MDHEN, CDR2 SYDVKM. The DNA for the CDR3 is TGTGCCAGCAGTTCGGACAGCCTCAATCAGCCCCAGCATTTT. It is translated as CASSSDSLNQPQHF. Full variable domain (remainder filled in from reference TRBV28 and TRBJ1-5): DVKVTQSSRYLVKRTGEKVFLECVQDMDHENMFWYRQDPGLGLRLIYFSYDVKMKEKGDIPEGYSVSREKKERFSLILESASTNQTSMYLCASSSDSLNQPQHFGDGTRLSIL.

The rearrangement uses TRBV6-5 and TRBJ2-1, with a tentative D call TRBD2 (5 bases). The V gene lost 5 bases and the J gene lost 6 bases, with 8 bases spanning the gap. Germline CDR1 reads MNHEY; CDR2 reads SVGAGI. This CDR3 contains 12 residues. This CDR3 reads CASSRRGNEQFF. The CDR3, as DNA: TGTGCCAGCAGTCGCCGGGGCAATGAGCAGTTCTTC.

This chain connects TRBV2 to TRBJ2-1; 10 nucleotides align to TRBD2. The CDR3 runs 14 residues. Germline CDR1 is SNHLY and CDR2 is FYNNEI. Trimming took 6 bases from V and 10 from J; bases not matched to a gene: 9. CDR3 bases: TGTGCCAGCAGGATCTCGGGACTAGCGAACGAGCAGTTCTTC. Protein sequence: CASRISGLANEQFF.

The chain carries TRBV18 and TRBJ2-3; 7 positions agree with TRBD1. CDR3 length: 15 residues. Germline CDR1 is KGHSH and CDR2 is LQKENI. The trim removed 0 bases at V and 5 bases at J, leaving 5 bases unmatched. CDR3 DNA sequence: TGTGCCAGCTCACCACCACAGACAGGGCAAGATACGCAGTATTTT. Amino acid sequence: CASSPPQTGQDTQYF.

The gene calls are TRBV19 and TRBJ2-5; TRBD2 matches 11 bases. From germline, CDR1 is LNHDA and CDR2 SQIVND (reference sequence). The J segment lost 2 bases and the V segment lost 1 base, leaving 3 bases of the junction unmatched. The CDR3 is 16 residues long. The CDR3 region is CASSIGLAGKQETQYF. The CDR3 DNA sequence: TGTGCCAGTAGTATAGGACTAGCGGGGAAACAAGAGACCCAGTACTTC. Full variable domain (missing parts from reference TRBV19 and TRBJ2-5): DGGITQSPKYLFRKEGQNVTLSCEQNLNHDAMYWYRQDPGQGLRLIYYSQIVNDFQKGDIAEGYSVSREKKESFPLTVTSAQKNPTAFYLCASSIGLAGKQETQYFGPGTRLLVL.

The genes are TRBV18 and TRBJ2-7; TRBD1 matches at 9 bases. CDR1 is KGHSH, CDR2 LQKENI, per germline. This CDR3 has 16 amino acids. Trimming removed 3 bases from V and 3 bases from J; junction bases left unmatched: 9. The CDR3, as DNA: TGTGCCAGCTCACCTACGCGTTTGGACAGGGGCTACGAGCAGTACTTC. Its protein product is CASSPTRLDRGYEQYF.

V is TRBV7-6 and J is TRBJ2-7; 9 nucleotides match TRBD2. Trimming removed 2 bases from V and 12 bases from J; junction bases left unmatched: 11. The CDR3 totals 14 residues. From germline, CDR1 is SGHVS and CDR2 FNYEAQ. CDR3 nucleotides: TGTGCCAGCAGCTTAAGAGGACTAGCGTCTCGCTCGTACTTC. It is translated as CASSLRGLASRSYF.

The chain joins TRBV18 to TRBJ1-5; D is possibly TRBD1 (6 bases). This CDR3 region has 14 residues. The V gene's germline CDR1 is KGHSH and CDR2 LQKENI. V was clipped by 1 base and J by 7 bases, with 11 bases between them. The CDR3 sequence: CASSPQGDRQPQHF. The CDR3 DNA reads TGTGCCAGCTCACCACAGGGGGATAGGCAGCCCCAGCATTTT. Combining the CDR3 with reference TRBV18 and TRBJ1-5 gives the whole variable domain NAGVMQNPRHLVRRRGQEARLRCSPMKGHSHVYWYRQLPEEGLKFMVYLQKENIIDESGMPKERFSAEFPKEGPSILRIQQVVRGDSAAYFCASSPQGDRQPQHFGDGTRLSIL.

Concerning this clone itself: At the DNA level, this CDR3 is encoded by other sequences in the same sample as well. The chain uses TRBV10-3 and TRBJ2-5; D possibly corresponds to TRBD2 (6 bases). This CDR3 has 14 residues. Germline V gene lookup returns CDR1 ENHRY and CDR2 SYGVKD. Trimming shortened V by 4 bases and J by 2 bases, and 11 bases separated the two germline ends. The CDR3 DNA follows: TGTGCCATCAGTGGACTCGCGGGACAAGAGACCCAGTACTTC. Translating it yields CAISGLAGQETQYF.

This clone occurred a few times. The chain has TRBV4-1 and TRBJ1-1; the D gene is possibly TRBD1 (5 bases). V dropped 3 bases and J dropped 0 bases, with 11 bases sitting between them. Germline V gene lookup returns CDR1 MGHRA and CDR2 YSYEKL. The CDR3 totals 15 residues. The CDR3 spells CASSQTQGLNTEAFF. The CDR3 coding sequence is TGCGCCAGCAGCCAGACCCAGGGCCTGAACACTGAAGCTTTCTTT.

The chain uses TRBV7-2 and TRBJ2-5; 12 bases match TRBD2. CDR1 is SGHTA, CDR2 FQGNSA, per germline. This CDR3 region has 18 residues. The V and J ends lost 5 bases and 1 base, in that order; junction bases with no gene match: 11. The CDR3 sequence is CASSPRTSGNSFQETQYF. CDR3 DNA sequence: TGTGCCAGCAGCCCCCGGACTAGCGGGAACTCATTCCAAGAGACCCAGTACTTC.

The chain recombines TRBV7-3 with TRBJ2-7; D gene unclear. CDR3 length: 13 amino acids. Per germline, CDR1 SGHTA and CDR2 FQGTGA. The ends were cut back, 1 base at V and 5 bases at J, with 9 bases in the middle. This chain's CDR3 is CASSLSPQDEQYF. CDR3 nucleotide sequence: TGTGCCAGCAGCTTAAGCCCACAAGACGAGCAGTACTTC.

V usage is TRBV5-1 and J usage is TRBJ2-3, with 12 bases that match TRBD2. Trimming cost V 0 bases and J 4 bases; bases outside gene matches: 0. Germline CDR1 reads SGHRS; CDR2 reads YFSETQ. CDR3 size: 15 residues. For the CDR3, the DNA is TGCGCCAGCAGCTTGGGACTAGCGGGAGCAGATACGCAGTATTTT. It yields the protein CASSLGLAGADTQYF.

This chain links TRBV30 with TRBJ1-5, with D hard to call. V shed 2 bases and J shed 5 bases, with 10 bases lying between them. CDR1 is GTSNPN, CDR2 SVGIG, per germline (reference sequence). This CDR3 comprises 13 residues. The CDR3 loop is CAWSRNRHQPQHF. In DNA form, the CDR3 reads TGTGCCTGGAGTAGGAACAGACATCAGCCCCAGCATTTT.

The rearrangement uses TRBV5-4 and TRBJ2-2; TRBD2 matches 10 bases. Germline values: CDR1 SGHNT, CDR2 YYREEE (reference sequence). After removal of 3 bases from V and 5 bases from J, the junction contained 4 bases not matched to a gene. The CDR3 is 15 residues long. CDR3 nucleotide sequence: TGTGCCAGCAGCTGGAGGACTAGCGGAACCGGGGAGCTGTTTTTT. Translation: CASSWRTSGTGELFF.

This sequence joins TRBV19 and TRBJ1-4, with 8 bases fitting TRBD1. Germline-derived CDR1 and CDR2 are LNHDA and SQIVND (reference sequence). V gave up 6 bases and J gave up 10 bases; unmatched junction bases: 13. The length of the CDR3 is 15 residues. The DNA of the CDR3 is TGTGCCAGTAGAGGGGAGACAGGGGAAGTGGGAAAACTGTTTTTT. This codes for CASRGETGEVGKLFF.